This T cell receptor (beta chain) was captured by sequencing in a study of cytomegalovirus exposure and HLA in healthy donors. Study context: Per a later analysis, the roughly 690 first-cohort and 100 to 150 validation repertoires shared one platform.

The CDR3 has 14 amino acids. Losses at the gene ends were 4 bases for V and 4 bases for J; bases not matched to a gene: 2. The germline CDR1 and CDR2 sequences are SGDLS and YYNGEE. Assay used: immunoSEQ multiplex PCR; TCRdb lists only in-frame clones, some missing. The sample includes about 56,000 clones, about 92% seen only once; the top ten take about 5.8%. The V and J genes are TRBV9 and TRBJ2-1, with 10 nucleotides matching TRBD2. What was sequenced was PBMCs. The TCR was taken from a woman under 30 in good health and CMV-seronegative. The DNA of the CDR3 is TGTGCCAGCAGCACTAGCGGGATATACAATGAGCAGTTCTTC. This codes for CASSTSGIYNEQFF. The variable domain in full, with the rest retrieved from reference TRBV9 and TRBJ2-1, is DSGVTQTPKHLITATGQRVTLRCSPRSGDLSVYWYQQSLDQGLQFLIQYYNGEERAKGNILERFSAQQFPDLHSELNLSSLELGDSALYFCASSTSGIYNEQFFGPGTRLTVL.